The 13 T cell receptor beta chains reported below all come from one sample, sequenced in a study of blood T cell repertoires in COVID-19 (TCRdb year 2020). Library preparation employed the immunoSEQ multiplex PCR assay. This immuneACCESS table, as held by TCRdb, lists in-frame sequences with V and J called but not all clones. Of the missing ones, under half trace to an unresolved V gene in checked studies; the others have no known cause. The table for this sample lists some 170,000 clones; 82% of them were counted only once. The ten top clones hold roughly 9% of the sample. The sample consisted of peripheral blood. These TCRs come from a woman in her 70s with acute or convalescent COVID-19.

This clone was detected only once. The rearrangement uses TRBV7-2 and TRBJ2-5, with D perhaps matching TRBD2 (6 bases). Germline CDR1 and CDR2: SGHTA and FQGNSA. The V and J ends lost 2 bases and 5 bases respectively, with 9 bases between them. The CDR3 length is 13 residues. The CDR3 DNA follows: TGTGCCAGCAGCTTACGGGGGATGGAGACCCAGTACTTC. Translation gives CASSLRGMETQYF.

The CDR3 DNA reads TGCGCCAGCAGCGCCGGGACAACGAACACTGAAGCTTTCTTT. Protein sequence: CASSAGTTNTEAFF. The chain recombines TRBV5-1 with TRBJ1-1; a possible D gene is TRBD1 (6 bases). V lost 4 bases and J lost 1, with 11 bases in between. Per germline, CDR1 SGHRS and CDR2 YFSETQ. This CDR3 contains 14 residues.

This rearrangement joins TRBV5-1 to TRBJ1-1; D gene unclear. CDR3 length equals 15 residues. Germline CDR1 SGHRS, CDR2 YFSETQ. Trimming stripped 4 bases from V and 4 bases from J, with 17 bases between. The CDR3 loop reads CASSAITGMGTEAFF. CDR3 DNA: TGCGCCAGCAGCGCTATTACGGGTATGGGCACTGAAGCTTTCTTT.

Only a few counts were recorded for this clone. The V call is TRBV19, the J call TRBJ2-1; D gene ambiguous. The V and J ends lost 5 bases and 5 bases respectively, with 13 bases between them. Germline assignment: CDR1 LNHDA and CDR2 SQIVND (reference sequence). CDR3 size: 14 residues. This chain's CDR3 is CASSLGPYNNEQFF. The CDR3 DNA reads TGTGCCAGTAGTCTTGGGCCTTACAACAATGAGCAGTTCTTC.

CDR3 nucleotide sequence: TGTGCCAGCAGTCGAGAGACAAATCGACCCCTCCACTTT. This gives the protein CASSRETNRPLHF. The rearrangement joins TRBV6-5 to TRBJ1-6; D uncertain. Germline assignment: CDR1 MNHEY and CDR2 SVGAGI. Trimming cost V 5 bases and J 12 bases, with 14 bases left between them. The CDR3 is made up of 13 amino acids.

CDR3: CASGQNNSPLHF. As DNA, the CDR3 is TGTGCCAGCGGACAGAATAATTCACCCCTCCACTTT. The V and J genes are TRBV7-2 and TRBJ1-6; D is perhaps TRBD1 (6 bases). V gave up 8 bases and J gave up 5 bases, with 7 bases separating them. Germline values: CDR1 SGHTA, CDR2 FQGNSA. The CDR3 has 12 residues.

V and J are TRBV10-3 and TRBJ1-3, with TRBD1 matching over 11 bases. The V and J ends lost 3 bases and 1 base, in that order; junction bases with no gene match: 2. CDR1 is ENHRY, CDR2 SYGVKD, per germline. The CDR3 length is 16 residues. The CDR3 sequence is CAISERDRGSGNTIYF. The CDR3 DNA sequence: TGTGCCATCAGTGAACGGGACAGGGGGTCTGGAAACACCATATATTTT.

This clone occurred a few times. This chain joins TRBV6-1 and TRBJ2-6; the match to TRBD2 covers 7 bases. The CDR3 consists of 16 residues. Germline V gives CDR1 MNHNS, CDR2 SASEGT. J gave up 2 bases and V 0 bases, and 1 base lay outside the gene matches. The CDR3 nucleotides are TGTGCCAGCAGTGAAGCCGGGGGGACTGGGGCCAACGTCCTGACTTTC. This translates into CASSEAGGTGANVLTF.

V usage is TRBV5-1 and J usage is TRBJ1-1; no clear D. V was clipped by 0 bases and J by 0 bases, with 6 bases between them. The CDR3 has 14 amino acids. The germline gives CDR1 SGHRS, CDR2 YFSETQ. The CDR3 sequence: CASSLGALNTEAFF. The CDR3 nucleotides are TGCGCCAGCAGCTTGGGGGCTTTGAACACTGAAGCTTTCTTT.

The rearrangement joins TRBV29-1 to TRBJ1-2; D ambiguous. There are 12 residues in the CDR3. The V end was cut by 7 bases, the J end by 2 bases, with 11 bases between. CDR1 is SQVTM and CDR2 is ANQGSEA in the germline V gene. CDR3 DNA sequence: TGCAGCGCCCGAGGAGCAAACTATGGCTACACCTTC. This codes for CSARGANYGYTF.

Here the CDR3 reads CASSLDAGAPLREQYF. The CDR3 DNA reads TGCGCCAGCAGCTTGGATGCGGGGGCTCCTTTACGCGAGCAGTACTTC. This rearrangement joins TRBV5-1 to TRBJ2-7, with D perhaps TRBD2 (7 bases). This CDR3 contains 16 residues. The V gene's germline CDR1 is SGHRS and CDR2 YFSETQ. Trimming shortened V by 0 bases and J by 6 bases, and 19 bases separated the two germline ends.

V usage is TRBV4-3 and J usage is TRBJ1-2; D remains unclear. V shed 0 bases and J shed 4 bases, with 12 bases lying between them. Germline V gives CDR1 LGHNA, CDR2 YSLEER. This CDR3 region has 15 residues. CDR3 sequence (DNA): TGCGCCAGCAGCCAAGATTCAGACGGAGTCTATGGCTACACCTTC. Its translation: CASSQDSDGVYGYTF.

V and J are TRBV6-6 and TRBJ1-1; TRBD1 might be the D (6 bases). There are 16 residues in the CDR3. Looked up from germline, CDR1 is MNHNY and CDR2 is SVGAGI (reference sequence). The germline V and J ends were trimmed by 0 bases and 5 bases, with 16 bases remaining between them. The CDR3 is CASSYSTGGGQTEAFF. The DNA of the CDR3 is TGTGCCAGCAGTTACTCAACCGGGGGGGGCCAAACTGAAGCTTTCTTT.